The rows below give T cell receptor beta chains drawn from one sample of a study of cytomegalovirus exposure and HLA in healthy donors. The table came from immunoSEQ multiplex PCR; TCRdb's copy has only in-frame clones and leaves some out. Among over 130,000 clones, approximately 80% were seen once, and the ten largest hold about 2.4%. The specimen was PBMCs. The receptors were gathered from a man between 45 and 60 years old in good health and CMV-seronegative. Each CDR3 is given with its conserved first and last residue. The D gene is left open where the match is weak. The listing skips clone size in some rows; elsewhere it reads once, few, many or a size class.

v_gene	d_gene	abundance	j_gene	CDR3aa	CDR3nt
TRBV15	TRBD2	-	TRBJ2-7	CATSTITSGRNYEQYF	TGTGCCACCAGCACGATCACTAGCGGGAGGAACTACGAGCAGTACTTC
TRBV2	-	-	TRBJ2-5	CASSGAEGRQETQYF	TGTGCCAGCAGTGGGGCAGAAGGAAGACAAGAGACCCAGTACTTC
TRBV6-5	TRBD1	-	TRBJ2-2	CASSSSKQGATGELFF	TGTGCCAGCAGTTCTTCTAAACAGGGGGCCACCGGGGAGCTGTTTTTT
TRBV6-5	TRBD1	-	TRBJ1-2	CASRTGGQGYGYTF	TGTGCCAGCAGGACAGGGGGTCAGGGGTATGGCTACACCTTC
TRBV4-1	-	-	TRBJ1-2	CASSQDTGNYGYTF	TGCGCCAGCAGCCAAGATACAGGCAACTATGGCTACACCTTC
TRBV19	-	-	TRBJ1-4	CASRKTGKANEKLFF	TGTGCCAGTAGAAAAACAGGGAAGGCTAATGAAAAACTGTTTTTT
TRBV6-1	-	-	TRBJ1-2	CASSEAGQIYGYTF	TGTGCCAGCAGTGAAGCTGGCCAGATCTATGGCTACACCTTC
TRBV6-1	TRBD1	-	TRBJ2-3	CASRKRTGSTDTQYF	TGTGCCAGCAGGAAGAGGACAGGGTCCACAGATACGCAGTATTTT
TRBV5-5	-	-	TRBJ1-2	CASSFEGRGYTF	TGTGCCAGCAGCTTCGAGGGTAGGGGCTACACCTTC
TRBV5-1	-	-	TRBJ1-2	CASSLRPPTAPNYGYTF	TGCGCCAGCAGCTTGCGTCCCCCCACAGCACCCAACTATGGCTACACCTTC
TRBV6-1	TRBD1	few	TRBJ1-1	CASSDQTGGDTEAFF	TGTGCCAGCAGTGATCAGACAGGGGGAGATACTGAAGCTTTCTTT
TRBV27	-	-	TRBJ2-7	CASSPSSYEQYF	TGTGCCAGCAGTCCTTCCTCCTACGAGCAGTACTTC
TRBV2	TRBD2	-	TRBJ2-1	CASSGASGVNNEQFF	TGTGCCAGCAGTGGGGCTAGCGGGGTCAACAATGAGCAGTTCTTC
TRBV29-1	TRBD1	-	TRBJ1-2	CSAGTGGRGFGYTF	TGCAGCGCTGGGACAGGGGGACGGGGGTTTGGCTACACCTTC
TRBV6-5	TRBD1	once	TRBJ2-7	CASSYQGTGIGYEQYF	TGTGCCAGCAGTTACCAGGGGACAGGGATTGGCTACGAGCAGTACTTC
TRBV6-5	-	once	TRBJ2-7	CASSYSTGTYEQYF	TGTGCCAGCAGTTACTCAACGGGGACCTACGAGCAGTACTTC
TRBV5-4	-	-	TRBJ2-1	CASSPGASRNNEQFF	TGTGCCAGCAGCCCAGGGGCTAGCCGCAACAATGAGCAGTTCTTC
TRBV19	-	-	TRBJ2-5	CASRRRGGGETQYF	TGTGCCAGTAGAAGGCGGGGAGGAGGAGAGACCCAGTACTTC
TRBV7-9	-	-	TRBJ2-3	CASSLGFLGQYF	TGTGCCAGCAGCCTCGGGTTTTTGGGGCAGTATTTT
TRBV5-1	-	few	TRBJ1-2	CASSYFNRTNYGYTF	TGCGCCAGCAGCTATTTCAACAGGACTAACTATGGCTACACCTTC
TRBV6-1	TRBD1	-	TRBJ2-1	CATAGQGYNEQFF	TGTGCCACCGCGGGACAGGGGTACAATGAGCAGTTCTTC
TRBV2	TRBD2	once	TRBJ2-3	CASRGTSGNLDTQYF	TGTGCCAGCAGGGGGACTAGCGGGAATCTAGATACGCAGTATTTT
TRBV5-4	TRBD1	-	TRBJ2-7	CASSLRGPGEQYF	TGTGCCAGCAGCTTGAGGGGGCCGGGCGAGCAGTACTTC
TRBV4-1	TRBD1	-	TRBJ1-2	CASSQDTGDYGYTF	TGCGCCAGCAGCCAGGATACAGGGGACTATGGCTACACCTTC
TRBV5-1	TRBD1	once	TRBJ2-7	CASSADRVYEQYF	TGCGCCAGCAGCGCTGACAGGGTCTACGAGCAGTACTTC
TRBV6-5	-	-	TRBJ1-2	CASRTRGFYGYTF	TGTGCCAGCAGGACTCGGGGGTTTTATGGCTACACCTTC
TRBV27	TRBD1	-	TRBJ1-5	CASSLDTGGGQPQHF	TGTGCCAGCAGTTTGGACACAGGGGGCGGACAGCCCCAGCATTTT
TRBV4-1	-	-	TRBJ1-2	CASSPQEARRSYGYTF	TGCGCCAGCAGCCCGCAGGAGGCCAGGCGATCCTATGGCTACACCTTC
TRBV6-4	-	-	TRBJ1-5	CASSREVNQPQHF	TGTGCCAGCTCTAGAGAGGTTAATCAGCCCCAGCATTTT